The clone carrying this TCR beta chain was seen at least ten times. This sample is part of a study of naive and memory T cell subsets. A UMI-containing oligonucleotide was joined by 3' ligation to the TCR cDNA template. Germline V CDR1 and CDR2: SGHVS, FNYEAQ. The CDR3 sequence is 19 residues long. V was shortened by 5 bases and J by 2 bases, with 24 bases between the two germline ends. The SP2 primer and nested alpha and beta constant region primers amplified ligated cDNA in four rounds. One entry per CDR3 protein, called by TCRdb with MiXCR from the 5' RACE reads. The sample has about 32,000 distinct CDR3 sequences; 16% are singletons.

The origin of this receptor is a female donor in good health. V and J are TRBV7-6 and TRBJ1-4; D is perhaps TRBD1 (5 bases). The chain's CDR3 is CASSPGQFGEGWTNEKLFF. For the CDR3, the DNA is TGTGCCAGCAGCCCCGGACAATTCGGGGAGGGGTGGACTAATGAAAAACTGTTTTTT.